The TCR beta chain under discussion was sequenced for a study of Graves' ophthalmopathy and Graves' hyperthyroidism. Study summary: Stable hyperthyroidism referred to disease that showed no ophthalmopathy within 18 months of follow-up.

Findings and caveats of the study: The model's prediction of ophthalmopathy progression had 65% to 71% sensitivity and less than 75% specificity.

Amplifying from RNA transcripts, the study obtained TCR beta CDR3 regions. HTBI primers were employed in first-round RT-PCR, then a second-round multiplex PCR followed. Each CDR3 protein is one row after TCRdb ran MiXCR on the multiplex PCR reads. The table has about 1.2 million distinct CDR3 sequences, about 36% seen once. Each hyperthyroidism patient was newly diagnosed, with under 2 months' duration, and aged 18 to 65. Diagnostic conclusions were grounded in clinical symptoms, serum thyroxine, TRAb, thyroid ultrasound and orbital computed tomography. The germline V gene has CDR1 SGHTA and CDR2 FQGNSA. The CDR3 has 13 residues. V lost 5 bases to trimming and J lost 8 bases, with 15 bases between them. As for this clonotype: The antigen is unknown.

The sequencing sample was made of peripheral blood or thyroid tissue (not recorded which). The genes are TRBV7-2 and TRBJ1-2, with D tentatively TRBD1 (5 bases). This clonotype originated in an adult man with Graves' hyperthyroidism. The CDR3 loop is CASSTLGRRGYTF. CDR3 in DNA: TGTGCCAGCAGCACCCTGGGGCGTCGGGGCTACACCTTC.